The 2 T cell receptor beta chains given below trace back to one sample, sequenced in a study of radiotherapy plus CTLA-4 blockade in lung cancer. The data were produced by immunoSEQ multiplex PCR, yet TCRdb's version contains in-frame clones alone and is incomplete. The repertoire holds 75,000 to 80,000 clones, with around 90% as singletons. Sequences were derived from peripheral blood, sampled from a patient treated with radiotherapy plus ipilimumab. The receptors come from a human donor with non-small cell lung cancer who had stable disease on radiotherapy plus ipilimumab.

This chain connects TRBV28 to TRBJ2-7; a weak D match, TRBD2 (7 bases). CDR1 is MDHEN, CDR2 SYDVKM, per germline. The CDR3 consists of 14 residues. V lost 10 bases and J lost 4, with 20 bases in between. The CDR3: CATTPGEGVYEQYF. The DNA for the CDR3 is TGTGCCACCACCCCGGGGGAGGGGGTATACGAGCAGTACTTC.

The rearrangement joins TRBV7-2 to TRBJ2-5, with D hard to call. The CDR3 runs to 16 residues. V was pared by 5 bases and J by 3 bases, with 19 bases between. Per germline, CDR1 SGHTA and CDR2 FQGNSA. The CDR3 sequence is CASSKGSSPREETQYF. The CDR3 DNA reads as TGTGCCAGCAGCAAAGGTAGCTCACCTAGGGAAGAGACCCAGTACTTC.